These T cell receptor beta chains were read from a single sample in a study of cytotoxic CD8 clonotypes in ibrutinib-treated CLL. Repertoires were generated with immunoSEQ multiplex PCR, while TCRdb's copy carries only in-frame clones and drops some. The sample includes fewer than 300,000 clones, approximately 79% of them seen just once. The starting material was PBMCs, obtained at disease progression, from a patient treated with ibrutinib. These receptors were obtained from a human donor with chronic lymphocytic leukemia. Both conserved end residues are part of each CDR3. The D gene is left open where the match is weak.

TGTGCCAGTAGTATAGATCTGGGGAGAACTGAAGCTTTCTTT	CASSIDLGRTEAFF	TRBV19	TRBJ1-1	.
TGTGCCAGTAGTGCCGGGTCTAATCAGCCCCAGCATTTT	CASSAGSNQPQHF	TRBV19	TRBJ1-5	.
TGTGCCAGCTCACAGTTTGTGGCTGGGGCCAACGTCCTGACTTTC	CASSQFVAGANVLTF	TRBV18	TRBJ2-6	.
TGCAGCGTTGAGGGGGGCACAGGGTCCACAGATACGCAGTATTTT	CSVEGGTGSTDTQYF	TRBV29-1	TRBJ2-3	.
TGTGCCAGCAGTTTCCTCGGACTAGCGGATGAGCAGTTCTTC	CASSFLGLADEQFF	TRBV6-6	TRBJ2-1	TRBD2
TGTGCCAGCAGCCCCTGGACAGGAGTTCGGGAGACCCAGTACTTC	CASSPWTGVRETQYF	TRBV7-8	TRBJ2-5	TRBD1
TGTGCCAGCAGTTGGACAGGGGGAGAGACCCAGTACTTC	CASSWTGGETQYF	TRBV27	TRBJ2-5	TRBD1
TGCGCCAGCAGCTTGGGACTAGCGGCCGGGGAGCTGTTTTTT	CASSLGLAAGELFF	TRBV5-1	TRBJ2-2	TRBD2
TGCGCCAGCAACCCGACAGGAGGGACAAACTTCTATGGCTACACCTTC	CASNPTGGTNFYGYTF	TRBV5-1	TRBJ1-2	.
TGTGCCATAGGTGGGGAGGGCCTAGTCTACAATGAGCAGTTCTTC	CAIGGEGLVYNEQFF	TRBV10-3	TRBJ2-1	TRBD2
TGCGCCAGCAGCCAAATACGGGACAGGGGGAACGAGCAGTACTTC	CASSQIRDRGNEQYF	TRBV4-1	TRBJ2-7	TRBD1